This T cell receptor (beta chain) was captured in a study of early T cells in non-severe SARS-CoV-2 infection. Overall study context: Sequencing targeted bulk RNA from unsorted whole blood, leaving chains unpaired. Whole-study results and caveats: VDJdb-based matching was biased toward anti-spike CD8 responses and missed private and CD4 specificities.

Worth noting for this clonotype: Antigen: not known.

Unique molecular identifiers were attached to individual cDNA molecules. TCRdb recomputed calls from the 5' RACE reads with MiXCR, one row per CDR3 protein. Of tens of thousands of distinct CDR3 sequences listed, around 15% were seen once; the top ten hold approximately 12%. The CDR3 totals 15 residues. V lost 4 bases and J lost 0; bases outside the gene matches: 5. Germline lookup yields CDR1 SGHRS and CDR2 YFSETQ. The TCR originated in an adult who was a healthcare worker with PCR-confirmed SARS-CoV-2 infection or an uninfected control (not recorded which). The sample was whole blood. V usage is TRBV5-1 and J usage is TRBJ1-1; TRBD1 aligns across 8 bases. The DNA for the CDR3 is TGCGCCAGCAGCCGGACAGGGCAATTGAACACTGAAGCTTTCTTT. As protein: CASSRTGQLNTEAFF.